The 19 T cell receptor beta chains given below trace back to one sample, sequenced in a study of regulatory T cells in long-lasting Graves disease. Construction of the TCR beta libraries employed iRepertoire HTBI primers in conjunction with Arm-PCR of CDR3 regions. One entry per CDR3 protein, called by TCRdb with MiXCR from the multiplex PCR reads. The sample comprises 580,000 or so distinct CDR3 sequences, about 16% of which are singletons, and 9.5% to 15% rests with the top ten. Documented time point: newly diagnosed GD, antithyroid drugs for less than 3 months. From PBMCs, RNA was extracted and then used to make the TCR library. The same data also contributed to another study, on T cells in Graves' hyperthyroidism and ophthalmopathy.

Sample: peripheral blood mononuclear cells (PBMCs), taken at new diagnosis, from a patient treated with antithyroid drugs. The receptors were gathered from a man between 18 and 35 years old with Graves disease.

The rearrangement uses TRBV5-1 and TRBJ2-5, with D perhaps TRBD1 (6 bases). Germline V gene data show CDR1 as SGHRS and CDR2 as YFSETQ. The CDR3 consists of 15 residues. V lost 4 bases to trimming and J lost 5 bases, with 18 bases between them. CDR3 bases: TGCGCCAGCAGCAGCGGAATACAGGGCACGGAGACCCAGTACTTC. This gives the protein CASSSGIQGTETQYF.

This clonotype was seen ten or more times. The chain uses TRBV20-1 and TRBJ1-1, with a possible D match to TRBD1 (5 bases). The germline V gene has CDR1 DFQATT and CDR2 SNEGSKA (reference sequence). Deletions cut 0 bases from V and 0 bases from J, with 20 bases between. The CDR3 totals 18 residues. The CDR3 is CSARDPSGPTAMNTEAFF. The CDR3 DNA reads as TGCAGTGCTAGAGATCCGTCGGGGCCGACGGCCATGAACACTGAAGCTTTCTTT.

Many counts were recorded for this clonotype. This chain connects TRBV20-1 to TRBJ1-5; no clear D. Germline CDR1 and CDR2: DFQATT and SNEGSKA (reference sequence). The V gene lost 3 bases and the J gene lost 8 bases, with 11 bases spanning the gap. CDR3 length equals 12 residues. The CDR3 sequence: CSARGALKPQHF. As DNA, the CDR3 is TGCAGTGCTAGGGGTGCTTTAAAGCCCCAGCATTTT.

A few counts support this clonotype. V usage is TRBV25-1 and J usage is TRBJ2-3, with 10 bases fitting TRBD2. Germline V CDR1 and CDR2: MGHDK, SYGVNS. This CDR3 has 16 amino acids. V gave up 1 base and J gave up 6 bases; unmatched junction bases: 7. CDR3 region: CASSESASGSMDTQYF. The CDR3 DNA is TGTGCCAGCAGTGAATCGGCTAGCGGGAGTATGGATACGCAGTATTTT.

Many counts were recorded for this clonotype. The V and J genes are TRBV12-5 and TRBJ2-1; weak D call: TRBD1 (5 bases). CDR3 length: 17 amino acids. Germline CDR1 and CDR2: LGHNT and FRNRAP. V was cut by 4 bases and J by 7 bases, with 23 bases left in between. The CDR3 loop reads CASGSPSTPDRRNEQFF. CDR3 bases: TGTGCTAGTGGTTCGCCGTCCACCCCTGACAGAAGGAATGAGCAGTTCTTC.

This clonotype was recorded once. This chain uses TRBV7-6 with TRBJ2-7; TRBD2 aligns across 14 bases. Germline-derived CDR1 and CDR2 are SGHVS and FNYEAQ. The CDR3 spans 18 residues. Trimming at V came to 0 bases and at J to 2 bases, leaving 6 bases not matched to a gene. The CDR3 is CASSLATWGLAGAYEQYF. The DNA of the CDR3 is TGTGCCAGCAGCTTAGCGACATGGGGACTAGCGGGAGCCTACGAGCAGTACTTC. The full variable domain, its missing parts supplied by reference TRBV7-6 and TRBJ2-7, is GAGVSQSPRYKVTKRGQDVALRCDPISGHVSLYWYRQALGQGPEFLTYFNYEAQQDKSGLPNDRFSAERPEGSISTLTIQRTEQRDSAMYRCASSLATWGLAGAYEQYFGPGTRLTVT.

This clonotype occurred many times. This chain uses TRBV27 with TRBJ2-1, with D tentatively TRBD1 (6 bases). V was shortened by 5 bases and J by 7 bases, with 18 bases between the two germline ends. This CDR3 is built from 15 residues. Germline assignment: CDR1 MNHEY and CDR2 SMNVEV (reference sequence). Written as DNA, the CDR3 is TGTGCCAGCAGTGGAACCTTGGGGGCGCGGAATGAGCAGTTCTTC. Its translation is CASSGTLGARNEQFF.

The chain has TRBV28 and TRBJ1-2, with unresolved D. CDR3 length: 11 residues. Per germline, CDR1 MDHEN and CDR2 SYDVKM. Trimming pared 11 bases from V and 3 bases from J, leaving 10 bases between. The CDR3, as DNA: TGTGCCGCAGGAACAGACTATGGCTACACCTTC. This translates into CAAGTDYGYTF.

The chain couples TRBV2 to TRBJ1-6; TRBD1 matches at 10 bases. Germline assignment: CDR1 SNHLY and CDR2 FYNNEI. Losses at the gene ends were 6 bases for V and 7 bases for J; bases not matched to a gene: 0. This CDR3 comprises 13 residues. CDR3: CASRGQGNSPLHF. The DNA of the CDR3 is TGTGCCAGCAGGGGACAGGGGAATTCACCCCTCCACTTT.

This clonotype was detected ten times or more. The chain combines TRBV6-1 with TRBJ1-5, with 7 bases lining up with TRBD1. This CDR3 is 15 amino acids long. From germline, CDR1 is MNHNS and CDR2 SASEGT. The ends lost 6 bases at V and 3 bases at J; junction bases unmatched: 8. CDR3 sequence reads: CASSISGQDNQPQHF. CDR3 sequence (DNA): TGTGCCAGCAGCATATCAGGACAGGACAATCAGCCCCAGCATTTT.

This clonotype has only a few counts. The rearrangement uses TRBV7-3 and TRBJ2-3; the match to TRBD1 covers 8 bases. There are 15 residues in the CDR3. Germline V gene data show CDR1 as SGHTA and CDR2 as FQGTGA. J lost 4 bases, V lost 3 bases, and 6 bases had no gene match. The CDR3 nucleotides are TGTGCCAGCAGCTTGACAGGGGCAGGGGCAGATACGCAGTATTTT. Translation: CASSLTGAGADTQYF.

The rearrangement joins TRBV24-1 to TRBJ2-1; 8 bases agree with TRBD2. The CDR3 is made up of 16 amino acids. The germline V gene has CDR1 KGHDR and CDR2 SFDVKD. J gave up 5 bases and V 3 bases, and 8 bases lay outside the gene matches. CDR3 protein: CATSDGASGRHNEQFF. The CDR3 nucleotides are TGTGCCACCAGTGATGGAGCTAGCGGGCGGCACAATGAGCAGTTCTTC.

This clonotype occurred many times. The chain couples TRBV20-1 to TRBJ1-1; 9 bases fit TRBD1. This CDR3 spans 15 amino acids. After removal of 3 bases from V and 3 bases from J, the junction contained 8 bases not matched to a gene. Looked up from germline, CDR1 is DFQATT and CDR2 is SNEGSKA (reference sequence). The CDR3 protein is CSARKQGARDTEAFF. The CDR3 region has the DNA TGCAGTGCTAGGAAACAGGGGGCGAGGGACACTGAAGCTTTCTTT.

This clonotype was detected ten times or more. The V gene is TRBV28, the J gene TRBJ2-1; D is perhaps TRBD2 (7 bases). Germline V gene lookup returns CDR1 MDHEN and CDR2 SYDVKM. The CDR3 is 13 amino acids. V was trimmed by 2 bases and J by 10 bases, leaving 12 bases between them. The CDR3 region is CASSLRGAREQFF. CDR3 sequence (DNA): TGTGCCAGCAGTTTACGGGGGGCAAGGGAGCAGTTCTTC.

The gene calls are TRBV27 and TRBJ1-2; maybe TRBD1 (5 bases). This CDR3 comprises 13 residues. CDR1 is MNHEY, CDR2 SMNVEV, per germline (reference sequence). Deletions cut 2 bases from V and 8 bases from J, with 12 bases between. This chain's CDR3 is CASSLGGSWGYTF. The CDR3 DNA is TGTGCCAGCAGTTTAGGGGGGTCGTGGGGCTACACCTTC.

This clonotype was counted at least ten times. CDR3 sequence reads: CASGDRANYGYTF. The CDR3 coding sequence is TGTGCCAGCGGAGACAGGGCTAACTATGGCTACACCTTC. The rearrangement links TRBV28 to TRBJ1-2; 7 nucleotides align to TRBD1. Germline V gene sequence: CDR1 MDHEN, CDR2 SYDVKM. This CDR3 spans 13 amino acids. Trimming cost V 8 bases and J 0 bases; bases outside gene matches: 3.

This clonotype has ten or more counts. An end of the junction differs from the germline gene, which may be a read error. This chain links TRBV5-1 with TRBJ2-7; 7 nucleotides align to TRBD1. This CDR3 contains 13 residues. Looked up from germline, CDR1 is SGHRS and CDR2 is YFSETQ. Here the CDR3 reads CASSFGQDYEQYF. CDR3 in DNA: TGTGCCAGCAGCTTTGGACAGGACTACGAGCAGTACTTC.

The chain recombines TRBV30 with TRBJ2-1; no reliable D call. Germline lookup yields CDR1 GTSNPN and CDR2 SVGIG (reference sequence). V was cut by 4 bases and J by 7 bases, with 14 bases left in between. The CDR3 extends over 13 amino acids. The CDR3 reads CAWTLVSANEQFF. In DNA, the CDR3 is TGTGCCTGGACGCTCGTCTCGGCAAATGAGCAGTTCTTC.

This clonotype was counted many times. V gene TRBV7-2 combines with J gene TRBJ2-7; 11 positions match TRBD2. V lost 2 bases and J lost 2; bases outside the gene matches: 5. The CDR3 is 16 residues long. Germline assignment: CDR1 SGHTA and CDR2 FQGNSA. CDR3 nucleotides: TGTGCCAGCAGCTTACTAGCGGGGGGAAGACCCTACGAGCAGTACTTC. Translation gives CASSLLAGGRPYEQYF.